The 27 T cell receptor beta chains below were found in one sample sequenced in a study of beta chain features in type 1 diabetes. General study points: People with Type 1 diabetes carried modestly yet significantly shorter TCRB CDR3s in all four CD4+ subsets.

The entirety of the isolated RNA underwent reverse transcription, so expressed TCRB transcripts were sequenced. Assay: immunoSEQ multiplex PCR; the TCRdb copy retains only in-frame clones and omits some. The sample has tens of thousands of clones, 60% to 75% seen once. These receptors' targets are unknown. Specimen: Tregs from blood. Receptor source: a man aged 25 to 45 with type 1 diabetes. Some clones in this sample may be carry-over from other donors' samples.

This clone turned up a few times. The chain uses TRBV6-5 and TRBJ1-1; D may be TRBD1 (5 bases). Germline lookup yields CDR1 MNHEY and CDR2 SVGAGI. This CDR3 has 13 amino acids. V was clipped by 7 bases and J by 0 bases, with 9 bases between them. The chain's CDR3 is CASKKGLNTEAFF. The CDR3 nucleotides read TGTGCCAGCAAAAAGGGGTTGAACACTGAAGCTTTCTTT.

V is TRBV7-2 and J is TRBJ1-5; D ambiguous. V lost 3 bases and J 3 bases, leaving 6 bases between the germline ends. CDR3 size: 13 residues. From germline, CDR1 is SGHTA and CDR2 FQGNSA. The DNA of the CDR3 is TGTGCCAGCAGCTTTAGTTACAATCAGCCCCAGCATTTT. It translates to CASSFSYNQPQHF.

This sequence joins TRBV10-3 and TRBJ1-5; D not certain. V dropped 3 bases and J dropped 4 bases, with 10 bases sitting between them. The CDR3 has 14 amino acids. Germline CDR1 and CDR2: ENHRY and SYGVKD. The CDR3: CAISDRDKNQPQHF. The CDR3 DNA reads TGTGCCATCAGTGACCGCGACAAGAATCAGCCCCAGCATTTT.

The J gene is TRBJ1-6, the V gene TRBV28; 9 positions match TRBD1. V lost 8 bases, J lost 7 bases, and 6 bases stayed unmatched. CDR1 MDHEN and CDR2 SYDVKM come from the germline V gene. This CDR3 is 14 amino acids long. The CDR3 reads CASGPGQGNSPLHF. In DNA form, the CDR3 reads TGTGCCAGCGGACCGGGACAGGGAAATTCACCCCTCCACTTT.

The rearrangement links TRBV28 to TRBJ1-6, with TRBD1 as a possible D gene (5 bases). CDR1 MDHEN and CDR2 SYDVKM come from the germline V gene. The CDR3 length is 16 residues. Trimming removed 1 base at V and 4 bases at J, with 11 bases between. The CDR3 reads CASSLLEGLYNSPLHF. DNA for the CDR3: TGTGCCAGCAGTTTATTGGAGGGGCTATATAATTCACCCCTCCACTTT.

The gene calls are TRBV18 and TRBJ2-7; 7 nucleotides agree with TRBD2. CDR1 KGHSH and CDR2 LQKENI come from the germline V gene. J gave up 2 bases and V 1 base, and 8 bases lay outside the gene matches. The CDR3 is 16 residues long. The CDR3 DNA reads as TGTGCCAGCTCACCACAGTCGCGGGGGACCCCCTACGAGCAGTACTTC. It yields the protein CASSPQSRGTPYEQYF. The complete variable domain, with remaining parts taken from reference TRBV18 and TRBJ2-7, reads NAGVMQNPRHLVRRRGQEARLRCSPMKGHSHVYWYRQLPEEGLKFMVYLQKENIIDESGMPKERFSAEFPKEGPSILRIQQVVRGDSAAYFCASSPQSRGTPYEQYFGPGTRLTVT.

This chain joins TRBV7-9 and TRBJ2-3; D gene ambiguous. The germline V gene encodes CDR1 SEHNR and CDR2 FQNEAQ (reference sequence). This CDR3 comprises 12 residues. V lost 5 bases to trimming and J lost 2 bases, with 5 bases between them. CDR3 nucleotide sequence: TGTGCCAGCAGCCCCTCCACAGATACGCAGTATTTT. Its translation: CASSPSTDTQYF.

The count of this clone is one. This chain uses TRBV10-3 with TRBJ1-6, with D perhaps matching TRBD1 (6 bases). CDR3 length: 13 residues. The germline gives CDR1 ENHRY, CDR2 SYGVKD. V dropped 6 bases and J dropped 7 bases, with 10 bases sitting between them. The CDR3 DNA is TGTGCCATCAGGACAGGTTTGAATTCACCCCTCCACTTT. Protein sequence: CAIRTGLNSPLHF.

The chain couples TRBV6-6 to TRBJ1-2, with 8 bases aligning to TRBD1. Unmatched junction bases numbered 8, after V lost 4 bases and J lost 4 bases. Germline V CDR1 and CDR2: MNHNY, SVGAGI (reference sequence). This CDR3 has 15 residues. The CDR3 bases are TGTGCCAGCAGTTCCTTGTCAGACAGGGGCTATGGCTACACCTTC. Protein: CASSSLSDRGYGYTF.

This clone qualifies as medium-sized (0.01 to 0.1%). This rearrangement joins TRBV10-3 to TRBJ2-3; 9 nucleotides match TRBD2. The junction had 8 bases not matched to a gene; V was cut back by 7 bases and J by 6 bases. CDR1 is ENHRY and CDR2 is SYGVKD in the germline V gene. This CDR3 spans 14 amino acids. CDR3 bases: TGTGCCATCACGGGCGGGGGGGCCAGGGATACGCAGTATTTT. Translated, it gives CAITGGGARDTQYF.

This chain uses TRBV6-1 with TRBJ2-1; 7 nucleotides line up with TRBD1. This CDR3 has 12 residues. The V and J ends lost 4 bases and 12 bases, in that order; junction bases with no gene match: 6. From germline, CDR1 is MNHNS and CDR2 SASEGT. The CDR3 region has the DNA TGTGCCAGCAGTGCGACAGGGCTAGGGCAGTTCTTC. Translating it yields CASSATGLGQFF.

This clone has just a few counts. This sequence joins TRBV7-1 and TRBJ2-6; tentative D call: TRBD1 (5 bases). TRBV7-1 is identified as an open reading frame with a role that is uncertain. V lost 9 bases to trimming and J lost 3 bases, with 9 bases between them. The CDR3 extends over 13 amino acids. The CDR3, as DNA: TGTGCCAGTGGGGCAGTTGGGGCCAACGTCCTGACTTTC. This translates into CASGAVGANVLTF.

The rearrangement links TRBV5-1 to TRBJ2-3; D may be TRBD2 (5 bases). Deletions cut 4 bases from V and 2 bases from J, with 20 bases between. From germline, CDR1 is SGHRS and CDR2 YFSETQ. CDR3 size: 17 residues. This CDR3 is CASSLDVGSTLTDTQYF. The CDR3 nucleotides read TGCGCCAGCAGCCTGGACGTGGGGAGTACCCTCACAGATACGCAGTATTTT.

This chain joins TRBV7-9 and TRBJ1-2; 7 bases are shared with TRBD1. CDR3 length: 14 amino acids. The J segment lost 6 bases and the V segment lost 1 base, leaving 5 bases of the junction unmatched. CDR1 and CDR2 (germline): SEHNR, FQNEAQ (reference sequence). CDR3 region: CASSLGGGGDGYTF. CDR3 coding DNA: TGTGCCAGCAGCTTAGGAGGAGGGGGCGATGGCTACACCTTC.

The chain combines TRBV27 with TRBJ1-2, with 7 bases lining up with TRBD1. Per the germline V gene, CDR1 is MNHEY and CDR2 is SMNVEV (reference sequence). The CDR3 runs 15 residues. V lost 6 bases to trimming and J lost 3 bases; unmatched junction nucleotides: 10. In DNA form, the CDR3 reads TGTGCCAGCAGATCACAGGGGCGGGCGGACTATGGCTACACCTTC. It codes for CASRSQGRADYGYTF.

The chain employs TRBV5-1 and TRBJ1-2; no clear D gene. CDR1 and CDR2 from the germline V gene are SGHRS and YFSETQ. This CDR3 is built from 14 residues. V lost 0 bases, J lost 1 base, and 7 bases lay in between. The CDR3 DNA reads TGCGCCAGCAGCTTGGCCGGTGTTAACTATGGCTACACCTTC. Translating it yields CASSLAGVNYGYTF.

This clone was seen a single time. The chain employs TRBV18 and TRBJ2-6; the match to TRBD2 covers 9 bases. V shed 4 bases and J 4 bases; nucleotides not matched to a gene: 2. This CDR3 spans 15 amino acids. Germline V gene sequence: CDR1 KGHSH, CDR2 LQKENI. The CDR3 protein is CASSLGLAGANVLTF. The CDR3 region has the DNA TGTGCCAGCTCACTGGGACTAGCCGGGGCCAACGTCCTGACTTTC.

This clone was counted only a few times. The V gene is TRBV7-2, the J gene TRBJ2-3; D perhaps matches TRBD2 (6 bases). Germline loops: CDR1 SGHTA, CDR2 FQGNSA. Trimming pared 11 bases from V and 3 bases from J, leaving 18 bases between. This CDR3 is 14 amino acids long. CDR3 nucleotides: TGTGCCTCAACCATGGGGGGTCCGACAGATACGCAGTATTTT. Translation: CASTMGGPTDTQYF.

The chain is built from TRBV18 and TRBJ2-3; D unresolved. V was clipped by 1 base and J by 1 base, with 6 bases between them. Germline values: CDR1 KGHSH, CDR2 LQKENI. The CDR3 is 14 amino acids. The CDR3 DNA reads TGTGCCAGCTCACCACTGGGCGGCACAGATACGCAGTATTTT. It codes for CASSPLGGTDTQYF. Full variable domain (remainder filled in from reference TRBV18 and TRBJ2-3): NAGVMQNPRHLVRRRGQEARLRCSPMKGHSHVYWYRQLPEEGLKFMVYLQKENIIDESGMPKERFSAEFPKEGPSILRIQQVVRGDSAAYFCASSPLGGTDTQYFGPGTRLTVL.

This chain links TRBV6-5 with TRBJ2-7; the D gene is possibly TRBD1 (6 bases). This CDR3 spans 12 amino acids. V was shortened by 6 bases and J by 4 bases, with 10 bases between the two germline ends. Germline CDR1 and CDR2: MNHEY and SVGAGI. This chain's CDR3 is CASSPDRYEQYF. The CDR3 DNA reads TGTGCCAGCAGCCCCGACAGGTACGAGCAGTACTTC.

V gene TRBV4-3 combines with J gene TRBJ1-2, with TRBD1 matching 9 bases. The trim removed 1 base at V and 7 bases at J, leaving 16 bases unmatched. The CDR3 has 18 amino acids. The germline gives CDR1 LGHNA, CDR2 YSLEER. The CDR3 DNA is TGCGCCAGCAGCCAAGGCGGACAGGGGTACCGGCTGGCGACTGGCTACACCTTC. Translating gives CASSQGGQGYRLATGYTF.

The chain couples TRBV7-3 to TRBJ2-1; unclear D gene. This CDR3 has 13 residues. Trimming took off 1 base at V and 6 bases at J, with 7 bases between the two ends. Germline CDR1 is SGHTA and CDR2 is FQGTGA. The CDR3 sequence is CASSLSGSNEQFF. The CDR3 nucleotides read TGTGCCAGCAGCTTAAGTGGCAGCAATGAGCAGTTCTTC.

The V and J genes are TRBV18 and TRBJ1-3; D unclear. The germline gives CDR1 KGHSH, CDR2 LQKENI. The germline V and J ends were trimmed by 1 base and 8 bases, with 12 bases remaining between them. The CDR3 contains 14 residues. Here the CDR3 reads CASSPRGVGDTIYF. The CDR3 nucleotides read TGTGCCAGCTCACCACGGGGTGTCGGGGACACCATATATTTT.

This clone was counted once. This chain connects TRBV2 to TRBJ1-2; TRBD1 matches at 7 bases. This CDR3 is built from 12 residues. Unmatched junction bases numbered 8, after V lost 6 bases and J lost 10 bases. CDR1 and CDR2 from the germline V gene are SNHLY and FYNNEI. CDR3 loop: CASSTGQSNYTF. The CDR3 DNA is TGTGCCAGCAGCACGGGACAGTCGAACTACACCTTC.

CDR3 nucleotides: TGTGCCTGGAGACCCAGCGGGTCCACCTACGAGCAGTACTTC. This encodes CAWRPSGSTYEQYF. V and J are TRBV30 and TRBJ2-7; TRBD2 might be the D (6 bases). Trimming pared 3 bases from V and 2 bases from J, leaving 14 bases between. This CDR3 is 14 amino acids long. Germline assignment: CDR1 GTSNPN and CDR2 SVGIG (reference sequence).

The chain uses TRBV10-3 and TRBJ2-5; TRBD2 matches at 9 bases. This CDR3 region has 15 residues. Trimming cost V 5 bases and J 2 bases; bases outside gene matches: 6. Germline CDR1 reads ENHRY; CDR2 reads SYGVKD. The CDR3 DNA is TGTGCCATCAGTCAGATAGCGGGGGAGCAAGAGACCCAGTACTTC. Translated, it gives CAISQIAGEQETQYF.

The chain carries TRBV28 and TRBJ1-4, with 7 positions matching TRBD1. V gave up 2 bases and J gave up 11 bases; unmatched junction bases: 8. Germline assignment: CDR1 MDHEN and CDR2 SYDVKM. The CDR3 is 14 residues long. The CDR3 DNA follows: TGTGCCAGCAGTTTAGCAGGGGGTGGACGGAAACTGTTTTTT. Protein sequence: CASSLAGGGRKLFF.